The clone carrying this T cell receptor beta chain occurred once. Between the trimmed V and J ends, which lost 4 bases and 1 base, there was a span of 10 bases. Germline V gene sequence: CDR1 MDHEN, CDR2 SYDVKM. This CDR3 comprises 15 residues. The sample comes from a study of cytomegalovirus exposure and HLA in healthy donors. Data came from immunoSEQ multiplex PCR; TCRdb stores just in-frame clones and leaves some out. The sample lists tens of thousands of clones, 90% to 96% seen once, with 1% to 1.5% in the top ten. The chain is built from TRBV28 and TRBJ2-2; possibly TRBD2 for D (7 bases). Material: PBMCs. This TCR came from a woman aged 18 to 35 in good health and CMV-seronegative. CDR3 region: CASSSGGLNTGELFF. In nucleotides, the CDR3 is TGTGCCAGCAGTTCGGGGGGCCTGAACACCGGGGAGCTGTTTTTT.